The 32 T cell receptor beta chains given below trace back to one sample, sequenced in a study of regulatory T cells in long-lasting Graves disease. The time point: newly diagnosed GD, antithyroid drugs for less than 3 months. PBMCs were the source of the RNA used for TCR sequencing. In building TCR beta libraries, iRepertoire HTBI primers were used together with Arm-PCR of CDR3 regions. Via MiXCR, TCRdb re-called the multiplex PCR reads, giving one row per CDR3 protein. The data show more than 400,000 distinct CDR3 sequences, roughly 16% seen once. The sample also formed part of further work on T cells in Graves' hyperthyroidism and ophthalmopathy.

The sample in question was peripheral blood mononuclear cells (PBMCs), obtained at new diagnosis, from a patient treated with antithyroid drugs. Receptors were obtained from a middle-aged man with Graves disease.

V and J are TRBV28 and TRBJ2-3; 12 positions agree with TRBD2. This CDR3 spans 17 amino acids. V gave up 5 bases and J gave up 2 bases; unmatched junction bases: 8. Germline CDR1 MDHEN, CDR2 SYDVKM. CDR3 in amino acids: CASSPTGTSGPTDTQYF. The DNA for the CDR3 is TGTGCCAGCAGTCCTACCGGGACTAGCGGGCCCACAGATACGCAGTATTTT.

There are many counts of this clonotype. The CDR3 reads CASWGGPRVQETQYF. The CDR3 region has the DNA TGTGCCTCCTGGGGGGGACCGCGCGTCCAAGAGACCCAGTACTTC. This chain connects TRBV30 to TRBJ2-5; TRBD2 matches 7 bases. The CDR3 spans 15 residues. V was clipped by 7 bases and J by 1 base; unmatched bases: 12. CDR1 is GTSNPN, CDR2 SVGIG, per germline (reference sequence).

The chain joins TRBV4-1 to TRBJ2-5, with D maybe TRBD1 (5 bases). Trimming removed 0 bases from V and 5 bases from J, with 13 bases in between. Germline V gene sequence: CDR1 MGHRA, CDR2 YSYEKL. CDR3 size: 15 residues. The CDR3 spells CASSQDTGGLETQYF. For the CDR3, the DNA is TGCGCCAGCAGCCAAGATACAGGTGGTCTGGAGACCCAGTACTTC.

This clonotype was seen ten or more times. This chain uses TRBV28 with TRBJ2-7, with TRBD1 matching 8 bases. The germline gives CDR1 MDHEN, CDR2 SYDVKM. Trimming at V came to 5 bases and at J to 2 bases, leaving 8 bases not matched to a gene. This CDR3 region has 15 residues. This CDR3 is CASSDRGRPAYEQYF. The CDR3 DNA reads TGTGCCAGCAGTGACAGGGGCCGACCTGCCTACGAGCAGTACTTC.

This sequence joins TRBV24-1 and TRBJ1-4, with D uncertain. CDR3 length: 16 amino acids. Trimming took off 7 bases at V and 2 bases at J, with 16 bases between the two ends. Germline CDR1 and CDR2: KGHDR and SFDVKD. In DNA, the CDR3 is TGTGCCACCAGCGCAGGAATCGACTCGACTAATGAAAAACTGTTTTTT. Encoded protein: CATSAGIDSTNEKLFF.

This clonotype was counted ten times or more. This sequence joins TRBV5-1 and TRBJ1-1, with a weak D call TRBD1 (6 bases). Trimming cost V 4 bases and J 5 bases, with 21 bases left between them. Germline V CDR1 and CDR2: SGHRS, YFSETQ. CDR3 length: 16 amino acids. The CDR3 DNA sequence: TGCGCCAGCAGCGGAGAGCCACAGGGTGTTGGGACTGAAGCTTTCTTT. Its protein is CASSGEPQGVGTEAFF.

The sample holds many counts of this clonotype. The rearrangement uses TRBV12-3 or TRBV12-4 and TRBJ1-1, with D tentatively TRBD1 (5 bases). The CDR3 loop spans 17 amino acids. Trimming stripped 2 bases from V and 6 bases from J, with 22 bases between. The CDR3 bases are TGTGCCAGCAGTTTACTTCTGGGCAGGACTGGGGGGGCTGAAGCTTTCTTT. Translated: CASSLLLGRTGGAEAFF.

The gene calls are TRBV2 and TRBJ2-1; 11 bases agree with TRBD2. CDR3 length equals 15 residues. Looked up from germline, CDR1 is SNHLY and CDR2 is FYNNEI. Germline trimming cut 4 bases from V and 3 bases from J; bases unmatched to any gene: 2. CDR3 DNA: TGTGCCAGCAGTGCGACTAGCGGGATCTACAATGAGCAGTTCTTC. It codes for CASSATSGIYNEQFF.

This clonotype was detected many times. The chain is built from TRBV5-1 and TRBJ2-1; D is perhaps TRBD1 (6 bases). CDR1 is SGHRS, CDR2 YFSETQ, per germline. Trimming removed 2 bases from V and 4 bases from J, with 10 bases in between. The CDR3 is made up of 14 amino acids. The CDR3 bases are TGCGCCAGCAGCTTCTCGGACAGATACAATGAGCAGTTCTTC. The encoded protein is CASSFSDRYNEQFF.

The chain combines TRBV24-1 with TRBJ2-1, with 8 nucleotides matching TRBD1. V was pared by 2 bases and J by 10 bases, with 9 bases of the junction left unmatched. This CDR3 spans 15 amino acids. Germline V lookup: CDR1 KGHDR, CDR2 SFDVKD. Here the CDR3 reads CATSDSLDRAWEQFF. As DNA, the CDR3 is TGTGCCACCAGTGATTCGTTGGACAGGGCGTGGGAGCAGTTCTTC.

This clonotype was seen ten or more times. The chain couples TRBV7-8 to TRBJ2-3, with D possibly matching TRBD2 (6 bases). Germline V gene lookup returns CDR1 SGHVS and CDR2 FQNEAQ. With 3 bases removed from V and 4 bases from J, the gap between germline ends came to 11 bases. The CDR3 has 14 amino acids. The CDR3 nucleotides are TGTGCCAGCAGCTTCACGGGACTGCCAGATACGCAGTATTTT. The encoded protein is CASSFTGLPDTQYF. Supplemented by reference TRBV7-8 and TRBJ2-3, the full variable domain reads GAGVSQSPRYKVAKRGQDVALRCDPISGHVSLFWYQQALGQGPEFLTYFQNEAQLDKSGLPSDRFFAERPEGSVSTLKIQRTQQEDSAVYLCASSFTGLPDTQYFGPGTRLTVL.

This chain joins TRBV20-1 and TRBJ2-5; 7 nucleotides agree with TRBD2. The CDR3 has 11 amino acids. Germline CDR1 DFQATT, CDR2 SNEGSKA (reference sequence). The CDR3 DNA follows: TGCAGGGGGGGGGACCCAGAGACCCAGTACTTC. This translates into CRGGDPETQYF.

This clonotype has just a few counts. This chain joins TRBV16 and TRBJ1-1; TRBD1 matches 7 bases. With V trimmed by 4 bases and J by 1 base, 9 bases remained unmatched. Germline assignment: CDR1 KGHSY and CDR2 FQNENV. The CDR3 totals 16 residues. The CDR3 DNA reads TGTGCCAGCAGCCTCGGGGAGGGGGCGCCGAACACTGAAGCTTTCTTT. Translated: CASSLGEGAPNTEAFF.

There are a few counts of this clonotype. The rearrangement uses TRBV5-1 and TRBJ2-5; TRBD2 matches 7 bases. Unmatched junction bases numbered 7, after V lost 0 bases and J lost 8 bases. Per the germline V gene, CDR1 is SGHRS and CDR2 is YFSETQ. CDR3 length: 14 amino acids. The CDR3 protein is CASSLDALAKTQYF. CDR3 DNA: TGCGCCAGCAGCTTGGATGCACTAGCGAAAACCCAGTACTTC.

The sample holds many counts of this clonotype. The chain carries TRBV28 and TRBJ2-7; 11 nucleotides agree with TRBD2. Germline V gene lookup returns CDR1 MDHEN and CDR2 SYDVKM. The junction had 5 bases not matched to a gene; V was cut back by 6 bases and J by 1 base. The CDR3 contains 15 residues. CDR3 amino acids: CASRPPSGRSYEQYF. The CDR3 nucleotides are TGTGCCAGCAGGCCTCCTAGCGGGAGGTCCTACGAGCAGTACTTC.

This clonotype was seen a few times. The chain is built from TRBV15 and TRBJ2-2, with no clear D. Germline values: CDR1 LNHNV, CDR2 YYDKDF (reference sequence). The V end lost 5 bases, the J end lost 1 base, and 14 bases lay between the germline ends. The CDR3 is made up of 16 amino acids. CDR3 nucleotides: TGTGCCACCAGCTCAGAGTTGGGGTTGAACACCGGGGAGCTGTTTTTT. This translates into CATSSELGLNTGELFF.

This clonotype was observed many times. V usage is TRBV28 and J usage is TRBJ2-2; D unclear. The CDR3 extends over 12 amino acids. V lost 4 bases and J 7 bases, leaving 7 bases between the germline ends. Germline V gene data show CDR1 as MDHEN and CDR2 as SYDVKM. This chain's CDR3 is CASSSSLGELFF. The CDR3 DNA reads TGTGCCAGCAGTTCCTCCCTCGGGGAGCTGTTTTTT.

This clonotype was seen repeatedly, ten times or more. The genes are TRBV30 and TRBJ2-1, with TRBD2 identical over 8 bases. Germline loops: CDR1 GTSNPN, CDR2 SVGIG (reference sequence). J gave up 10 bases and V 2 bases, and 7 bases lay outside the gene matches. There are 13 residues in the CDR3. In nucleotides, the CDR3 is TGTGCCTGGAGTAAGGCTAGCGGGTTGGAGCAGTTCTTC. Translation gives CAWSKASGLEQFF.

The J gene is TRBJ2-1, the V gene TRBV4-2; D may be TRBD1 (6 bases). The CDR3 runs to 15 residues. Trimming removed 4 bases at V and 5 bases at J, with 15 bases between. CDR1 and CDR2 from the germline V gene are LGHNA and YNFKEQ. In nucleotides, the CDR3 is TGTGCCAGCAGCCCCACCGCTACAGGGAACAATGAGCAGTTCTTC. The encoded protein is CASSPTATGNNEQFF.

Comments on this clonotype: This may arise from a read error, as a much more abundant clone is one base away. This chain links TRBV5-1 with TRBJ2-7; 8 bases line up with TRBD2. Germline CDR1 SGHRS, CDR2 YFSETQ. CDR3 length equals 17 residues. With 1 base clipped from V and 0 bases from J, the junction kept 9 bases outside the gene matches. The CDR3 region has the DNA TGCGCCAGCAGCTTGCTAGGAGCTAGCGGGTTCTCCTACGAGCAGTACTTC. This codes for CASSLLGASGFSYEQYF.

This clonotype has ten or more counts. J is TRBJ2-7 and V is TRBV2; D gene unclear. Germline CDR1 reads SNHLY; CDR2 reads FYNNEI. The V end lost 4 bases, the J end lost 3 bases, and 4 bases lay between the germline ends. CDR3 size: 11 residues. CDR3 protein: CASSVLYEQYF. The DNA for the CDR3 is TGTGCCAGCAGTGTCCTCTACGAGCAGTACTTC. Full variable domain (remainder filled in from reference TRBV2 and TRBJ2-7): EPEVTQTPSHQVTQMGQEVILRCVPISNHLYFYWYRQILGQKVEFLVSFYNNEISEKSEIFDDQFSVERPDGSNFTLKIRSTKLEDSAMYFCASSVLYEQYFGPGTRLTVT.

This clonotype was observed many times. V usage is TRBV20-1 and J usage is TRBJ2-6, with D perhaps TRBD1 (6 bases). This CDR3 is 17 amino acids long. Germline V gene lookup returns CDR1 DFQATT and CDR2 SNEGSKA (reference sequence). Trimming cost V 3 bases and J 4 bases, with 19 bases left between them. The CDR3 region is CSARGSGASGGANVLTF. DNA for the CDR3: TGCAGTGCTAGGGGGTCAGGGGCCTCGGGAGGGGCCAACGTCCTGACTTTC.

This chain links TRBV5-1 with TRBJ2-5, with 10 positions matching TRBD2. The assigned J gene may be wrong: the sequence end matches TRBJ2-1 better. Germline V gives CDR1 SGHRS, CDR2 YFSETQ. The CDR3 has 17 residues. The CDR3 DNA follows: TGCGCCAGCAGCTTCGGGGCTAGCGGGAGTGTTTACAATGAGCAGTTCTTC. Its translation: CASSFGASGSVYNEQFF.

This clonotype appeared many times. This sequence joins TRBV12-3 or TRBV12-4 and TRBJ2-1; TRBD2 aligns across 7 bases. CDR3 size: 14 residues. Trimming removed 5 bases from V and 6 bases from J; junction bases left unmatched: 7. The CDR3 DNA follows: TGTGCCAGCAGTGCTAGCGGAGGGTTCAATGAGCAGTTCTTC. It encodes CASSASGGFNEQFF.

V and J are TRBV7-9 and TRBJ1-2; 8 bases align to TRBD1. V was pared by 5 bases and J by 0 bases, with 8 bases of the junction left unmatched. Germline CDR1 is SEHNR and CDR2 is FQNEAQ (reference sequence). The CDR3 length is 16 residues. The CDR3 DNA sequence: TGTGCCAGCAGCCAAGACGGGACAGGAGCTAACTATGGCTACACCTTC. Translated: CASSQDGTGANYGYTF. Variable domain in full (rest from reference TRBV7-9 and TRBJ1-2): DTGVSQNPRHKITKRGQNVTFRCDPISEHNRLYWYRQTLGQGPEFLTYFQNEAQLEKSRLLSDRFSAERPKGSFSTLEIQRTEQGDSAMYLCASSQDGTGANYGYTFGSGTRLTVV.

This rearrangement joins TRBV2 to TRBJ1-3; 7 bases line up with TRBD1. V lost 5 bases and J lost 0; bases outside the gene matches: 4. CDR1 SNHLY and CDR2 FYNNEI come from the germline V gene. CDR3 length equals 15 residues. CDR3 amino acids: CASSSDRTSGNTIYF. The CDR3 coding sequence is TGTGCCAGCAGTTCGGACAGGACCTCTGGAAACACCATATATTTT. Combining the CDR3 with reference TRBV2 and TRBJ1-3 gives the whole variable domain EPEVTQTPSHQVTQMGQEVILRCVPISNHLYFYWYRQILGQKVEFLVSFYNNEISEKSEIFDDQFSVERPDGSNFTLKIRSTKLEDSAMYFCASSSDRTSGNTIYFGEGSWLTVV.

Ten or more counts support this clonotype. The chain combines TRBV28 with TRBJ1-2; 7 bases map to TRBD1. The CDR3 is 13 residues long. The germline gives CDR1 MDHEN, CDR2 SYDVKM. The junction had 12 bases not matched to a gene; V was cut back by 10 bases and J by 7 bases. The CDR3 here is CATKTGVGSGYTF. The CDR3 DNA follows: TGTGCCACCAAAACAGGGGTTGGAAGTGGCTACACCTTC.

This clonotype has ten or more counts. V is TRBV6-1 and J is TRBJ2-7; TRBD1 aligns across 9 bases. The J segment lost 6 bases and the V segment lost 5 bases, leaving 5 bases of the junction unmatched. Germline assignment: CDR1 MNHNS and CDR2 SASEGT. The CDR3 is 13 amino acids. The CDR3 sequence: CASSKGTGLEQYF. For the CDR3, the DNA is TGTGCCAGCAGTAAAGGGACAGGGCTCGAGCAGTACTTC.

This clonotype was seen repeatedly, ten times or more. The CDR3 nucleotides are TGTGCCAGCAGGCCCGTAGGGATTACTGAAGCTTTCTTT. As protein: CASRPVGITEAFF. The V gene is TRBV2, the J gene TRBJ1-1; D gene uncertain. In germline, CDR1 is SNHLY, CDR2 FYNNEI. CDR3 length equals 13 residues. V was shortened by 6 bases and J by 5 bases, with 13 bases between the two germline ends. The whole variable domain, remainder taken from reference TRBV2 and TRBJ1-1, is EPEVTQTPSHQVTQMGQEVILRCVPISNHLYFYWYRQILGQKVEFLVSFYNNEISEKSEIFDDQFSVERPDGSNFTLKIRSTKLEDSAMYFCASRPVGITEAFFGQGTRLTVV.

This clonotype was recorded at least ten times. This CDR3 is CASSLEGSDTQYF. The DNA for the CDR3 is TGTGCCAGCAGCTTAGAGGGGTCAGATACGCAGTATTTT. The chain employs TRBV7-8 and TRBJ2-3, with D possibly TRBD1 on 5 matching bases. Germline-derived CDR1 and CDR2 are SGHVS and FQNEAQ. This CDR3 is 13 amino acids long. Trimming took off 1 base at V and 4 bases at J, with 6 bases between the two ends.

In its sample, this clonotype was seen many times. The chain uses TRBV28 and TRBJ2-7; 8 bases fit TRBD1. The J segment lost 4 bases and the V segment lost 4 bases, leaving 12 bases of the junction unmatched. The CDR3 totals 16 residues. From germline, CDR1 is MDHEN and CDR2 SYDVKM. Written as DNA, the CDR3 is TGTGCCAGCAGTTCACAAAGGGCCAGGGGGCGGTACGAGCAGTACTTC. It codes for CASSSQRARGRYEQYF. Complete variable domain (other parts from reference TRBV28 and TRBJ2-7): DVKVTQSSRYLVKRTGEKVFLECVQDMDHENMFWYRQDPGLGLRLIYFSYDVKMKEKGDIPEGYSVSREKKERFSLILESASTNQTSMYLCASSSQRARGRYEQYFGPGTRLTVT.

Concerning this clonotype: At one end, the junction sequence differs from germline, possibly due to a read error. The chain carries TRBV6-2 or TRBV6-3 and TRBJ1-1; D unresolved. Germline V gene data show CDR1 as MNHEY and CDR2 as SVGEGT. The CDR3 extends over 12 amino acids. For the CDR3, the DNA is TGTGCCAGCAGCCAACTGAACACTGAAGCTCTCTTT. Amino acids: CASSQLNTEALF.